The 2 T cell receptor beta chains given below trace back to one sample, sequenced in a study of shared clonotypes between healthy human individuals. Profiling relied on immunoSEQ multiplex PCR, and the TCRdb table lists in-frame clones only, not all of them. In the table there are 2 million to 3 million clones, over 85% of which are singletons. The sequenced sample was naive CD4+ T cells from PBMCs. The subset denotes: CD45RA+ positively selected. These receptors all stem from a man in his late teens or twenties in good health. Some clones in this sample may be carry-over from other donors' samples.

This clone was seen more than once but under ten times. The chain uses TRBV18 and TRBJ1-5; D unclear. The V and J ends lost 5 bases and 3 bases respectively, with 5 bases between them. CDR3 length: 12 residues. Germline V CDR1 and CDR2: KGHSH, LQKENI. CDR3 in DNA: TGTGCCAGCTCAACTTTCAATCAGCCCCAGCATTTT. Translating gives CASSTFNQPQHF.

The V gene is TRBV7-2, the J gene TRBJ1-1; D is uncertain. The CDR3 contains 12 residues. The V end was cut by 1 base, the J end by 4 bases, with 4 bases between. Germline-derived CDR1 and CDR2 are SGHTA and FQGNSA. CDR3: CASSLVITEAFF. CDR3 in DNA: TGTGCCAGCAGCTTAGTCATCACTGAAGCTTTCTTT.